This T cell receptor (beta chain) came from a study of shared clonotypes between healthy human individuals (dated by TCRdb to about 2020). For context, the study as a whole: A couple of women and a few men aged 18 to 49 years were included in the cohort. To estimate repertoire size and how much clonotype sharing occurs between individuals, the study deeply sequenced the blood TCR repertoires of roughly 5 healthy adults. Libraries were prepared and TCR repertoires were sequenced by different laboratories using diverse techniques, in order to increase sequencing depth and limit assay-specific biases. Per donor, three plates each were used for CD4 naive and CD4 memory, two for CD8 naive, and one for CD8 memory. Leukapheresis yielded between about 0.94 and 8.9 billion PBMCs per donor. Points the paper makes about the study in general: Estimated clonotype richness was generally larger for naive than for memory subsets. Only blood was sampled, and tissue TCR repertoires likely differ from those in blood. Even with the large sequencing depth, rarefaction of the sorted-subset datasets indicated that sequencing was incomplete. Clonotypes shared by all four sorted-subset donors showed higher generation probabilities than non-shared clonotypes. Because the study included only a small number of donors, the genetic and exposure-history diversity represented was limited. Sharing across a handful of donors was observed for roughly 5% of naive CD4, over 3% of naive CD8, 2.3% of memory CD4, and 0.4% of memory CD8 clonotypes. Pairwise subsampling led to the expectation that sequencing depth would affect the degree of clonotype sharing among donors.

Healthy HIV-negative adults with no recently reported acute infections or vaccinations were included as donors. All donors were Caucasian adults living in Nashville, Tennessee, USA. CD4+ T cells were enriched through magnetic negative selection, after which naive cells were positively selected on CD45RA and the remaining negative fraction served as the memory subset. Blood was collected by leukapheresis, and PBMCs were isolated by Ficoll-Histopaque density gradient centrifugation and then cryopreserved in liquid nitrogen vapor phase. Analytical flow cytometry was used to check the purity and quantity of each magnetically sorted T cell population. From each sorted fraction, genomic DNA was isolated and quantified by UV absorbance on a Nanodrop 2000c. Using the deep immunoSEQ assay, TCR CDR3 regions were amplified from genomic DNA by multiplex PCR. Extracted genomic DNA from each cell subset was distributed evenly across all wells of several immunoSEQ 96-well plates, and each plate was treated as a replicate. Each replicate PCR for sorted subsets received around 0.2 ug genomic DNA, equal to about 30,000 T cell genomes. Purified libraries were measured with a Qubit 3.0 fluorometer, size-checked on a Bioanalyzer 2100, and measured again with the KAPA Library Quantification kit. A separate single-read 150-cycle Illumina NextSeq 550 flow cell was used to sequence each immunoSEQ 96-well plate. Per the source publication's procedure: Because the immunoSEQ output held only junctional sequences and lacked quality scores, the filtering could not match the filtering applied to full-length reads. To assign V/J genes and CDR3, sequences were annotated using PyIR, a Python wrapper for IgBLAST v1.9, with IMGT germline references. Reads were removed for weak V/J assignments (E-value above 1e-6), missing CDR3, stop codons, out-of-frame junctions, or ambiguous translated residues. A V3J clonotype was defined by an identical inferred V gene, J gene, and CDR3 amino acid sequence. To compute the percentage overlap between repertoires, the number of shared unique clonotypes was divided by the size of the smaller repertoire. Richness of each repertoire was evaluated using RTK rarefaction, the Chao1 estimator, and Recon v2.1 estimates of unobserved clonotypes. OLGA was used to compute generation probabilities for all TCRbeta clonotypes that the gDNA method yielded from a few donors. This is the immuneACCESS table as TCRdb keeps it, with only in-frame sequences that have V and J called. A part of the clones is gone; compared with another copy, unresolved V genes explain less than half, and the rest is unexplained. V, J and clone size are those of that table, while D and trimming were read from the DNA. Within this sample are approximately 2.1 million clones, with 93% of them counted one time only. The ten largest clones represent 0.39% of the sample.

The count of this clone is one. Which antigen it targets is not known. Base qualities are not recorded, but no much larger clone differs from it by a single base. Additional DNA sequences in this sample encode the identical CDR3. CDR3 length: 13 amino acids, cysteine to phenylalanine. The entry retains the CDR3 DNA only, 39 bases that are in frame from base 1. V and J are truncated by 1 base and 7 bases respectively, leaving an intervening sequence of 11 bases. CDR1 and CDR2 are drawn from the germline V gene (reference sequence): LNHDA, SQIVND. Sequencing was performed on naive CD4+ T cells from PBMCs. In light of the paper, this sample's cell subset or site label describes: CD45RA+ positively selected. The sequence derives from a man in his late teens or twenties in good health. Some clones in this sample may be carry-over from other donors' samples. The chain joins TRBV19 to TRBJ2-7; the D gene is not confidently resolved. The DNA is as follows: TGTGCCAGTAGTATAGGCCGGCTGGGGGAGCAGTACTTC. It translates to CASSIGRLGEQYF.